Sequencing of this T cell receptor (beta chain) was carried out in a study of blood T cell repertoires in COVID-19. Across the study: Sites in the United States, Italy and Spain provided acute and convalescent COVID-19 samples. The cDNA or gDNA used as material had been derived from T cells, B-cell-depleted T cells, or PBMCs.

Source study methods: Cell counts per sample came from amplifying reference gene primers. Some clones are missing from TCRdb's copy, which holds only in-frame ones; the method was immunoSEQ multiplex PCR. V and J calls plus clone size are reproduced from that table; the DNA served to infer D and trimming. This sample yields about 64,000 clones, of which 75% to 90% are seen a single time; 10% to 15% belongs to the top ten. V gave up 10 bases and J gave up 4 bases, with 19 bases separating them. The CDR3 sequence is 14 residues long. Germline CDR1 is ENHRY and CDR2 is SYGVKD. This chain connects TRBV10-3 to TRBJ1-1, with D hard to call. This sequence originates from a human donor in a cohort sampled during active COVID-19. The sequenced sample consisted of peripheral blood. CDR3 coding DNA: TGTGCCACCAAGCGGCCGGTCGCGGGCACTGAAGCTTTCTTT. Protein product: CATKRPVAGTEAFF.